This T cell receptor beta chain was retrieved from a study of cytomegalovirus exposure and HLA in healthy donors. As for the study in general: Samples from HLA-typed donors yielded about 80 million unique TCRs in an early data release. Ancestry clustering placed 81% of about 400 genotyped donors in the Caucasian-associated cluster.

Study outcomes and limitations: One cluster of highly shared sequence variants probably arose as a sequencing artifact.

On this clone: Its antigen is not identified.

Use of 60 Vbeta and 13 Jbeta primers characterized the PCR. Method: immunoSEQ multiplex PCR; TCRdb's copy keeps in-frame clones and lacks some. The sample lists roughly 110,000 clones, over 55% occurring once. Deletions cut 5 bases from V and 0 bases from J, with 14 bases between. The CDR3 is made up of 15 amino acids. The V gene's germline CDR1 is MNHEY and CDR2 SMNVEV (reference sequence). The clonotype originates from a female donor in good health and CMV-seronegative. Sequencing was performed on PBMCs. The chain has TRBV27 and TRBJ2-7; tentatively, D is TRBD2 (7 bases). This CDR3 reads CASSPGGGPSYEQYF. CDR3 DNA sequence: TGTGCCAGCAGTCCGGGGGGCGGGCCCTCCTACGAGCAGTACTTC.